The 3 T cell receptor beta chains in this list originate from one sample, sequenced in a study of T cells of healthy individuals. MiXCR was run by TCRdb on the 5' RACE reads, yielding one entry per CDR3 protein. This sample has about 57,000 distinct CDR3 sequences; 15% to 20% occur once, and the top ten carry around 4.6%. These receptors originate from a human donor in good health.

This clonotype was seen repeatedly, ten times or more. The chain has TRBV6-5 and TRBJ2-7; 13 bases match TRBD2. Germline trimming cut 5 bases from V and 2 bases from J; bases unmatched to any gene: 3. This CDR3 contains 15 residues. From germline, CDR1 is MNHEY and CDR2 SVGAGI. Here the CDR3 DNA reads TGTGCCAGCAGTCAAGGACTAGCGGGAGCCTACGAGCAGTACTTC. Residues: CASSQGLAGAYEQYF.

This clonotype was observed at least ten times. The rearrangement links TRBV30 to TRBJ1-5; D is ambiguous. The CDR3 is 13 amino acids. Trimming took 3 bases from V and 2 from J, leaving 8 bases between them. Germline V gene sequence: CDR1 GTSNPN, CDR2 SVGIG (reference sequence). The CDR3 reads CAWRSDGNQPQHF. In nucleotides, the CDR3 is TGTGCCTGGAGATCTGATGGCAATCAGCCCCAGCATTTT.

This clonotype was counted ten times or more. The chain recombines TRBV12-3 or TRBV12-4 with TRBJ2-1; TRBD2 matches at 15 bases. Unmatched junction bases numbered 14, after V lost 4 bases and J lost 4 bases. The CDR3 covers 20 residues. CDR3 residues: CASSSSPGLAGGGVYNEQFF. DNA for the CDR3: TGTGCCAGCAGTTCATCCCCGGGACTAGCGGGAGGAGGGGTTTACAATGAGCAGTTCTTC.